The T cell receptor beta chain under discussion was sequenced for a study of spatial heterogeneity in lung cancer. Study in general: Alpha-chain sequences were consistently detected in smaller numbers than beta-chain sequences.

The table lists this clonotype with many counts. Specified time point: sample taken at primary tumor resection. Unsorted samples of tumor, nontumor lung or frozen PBMC had their whole RNA sequenced. The V and J ends lost 0 bases and 0 bases, in that order; junction bases with no gene match: 13. Germline loops: CDR1 DFQATT, CDR2 SNEGSKA (reference sequence). The CDR3 covers 19 residues. Using its own MiXCR run on the 5' RACE reads, TCRdb lists one record per CDR3 protein. The data show 20,000 to 25,000 distinct CDR3 sequences, about 4.9% seen once. This sequence originates from a male donor with early-stage non-small cell lung cancer. The V and J genes are TRBV20-1 and TRBJ2-1, with 8 bases aligning to TRBD2. The source was PBMCs, collected at surgery. The CDR3 nucleotides read TGCAGTGCTAGAGATTATAGCGGGACTCTATTCAGCTCCTACAATGAGCAGTTCTTC. As protein: CSARDYSGTLFSSYNEQFF.